The 7 T cell receptor beta chains below were found in one sample sequenced in a study of human versus mouse CDR3 diversity and MHC coevolution. Measured with immunoSEQ multiplex PCR; TCRdb has only the in-frame clones, and not every one. The repertoire holds tens of thousands of clones, with roughly 93% as singletons. The sample taken for sequencing was naive CD4+ T cells from blood. Subset in this sample: CD45RO-negative CD62L-positive naive CD4 T cells. The receptors were sampled from a person aged 25 to 75 in good health.

The gene calls are TRBV28 and TRBJ1-5; the match to TRBD1 covers 9 bases. The V gene end was trimmed by 6 bases and the J gene end by 4 bases; junction bases not matched to a gene: 4. The V gene's germline CDR1 is MDHEN and CDR2 SYDVKM. The CDR3 contains 14 residues. The CDR3 spells CASSAGTGNQPQHF. The CDR3 DNA is TGTGCCAGCAGCGCCGGGACAGGGAATCAGCCCCAGCATTTT.

The rearrangement joins TRBV27 to TRBJ2-5; possibly TRBD1 for D (5 bases). The tail of the sequence fits TRBJ2-7 better, so the J call may be wrong. The germline V gene encodes CDR1 MNHEY and CDR2 SMNVEV (reference sequence). The CDR3 totals 11 residues. CDR3 in DNA: TGTGCCAGCAGTTTAGGGGCCGAGCAGTACTTC. Its protein is CASSLGAEQYF.

V and J are TRBV9 and TRBJ1-1; no firm D call. Trimming took off 3 bases at V and 4 bases at J, with 10 bases between the two ends. This CDR3 is built from 13 residues. In germline, CDR1 is SGDLS, CDR2 YYNGEE. CDR3 DNA sequence: TGTGCCAGCAGCGGAGAAATTGGCACTGAAGCTTTCTTT. Amino acid sequence: CASSGEIGTEAFF.

The chain has TRBV6-5 and TRBJ1-5, with unresolved D. CDR3 size: 13 residues. Germline CDR1 is MNHEY and CDR2 is SVGAGI. Trimming removed 2 bases at V and 4 bases at J, with 6 bases between. The CDR3 protein is CASSYRVNQPQHF. CDR3 bases: TGTGCCAGCAGTTACCGGGTAAATCAGCCCCAGCATTTT.

V usage is TRBV18 and J usage is TRBJ2-7; TRBD1 aligns across 9 bases. The CDR3 covers 15 residues. V was clipped by 5 bases and J by 0 bases; unmatched bases: 5. Germline lookup yields CDR1 KGHSH and CDR2 LQKENI. Written as DNA, the CDR3 is TGTGCCAGCTCATCCGGGACAGGGAGCTCCTACGAGCAGTACTTC. It codes for CASSSGTGSSYEQYF. Full variable domain (missing parts from reference TRBV18 and TRBJ2-7): NAGVMQNPRHLVRRRGQEARLRCSPMKGHSHVYWYRQLPEEGLKFMVYLQKENIIDESGMPKERFSAEFPKEGPSILRIQQVVRGDSAAYFCASSSGTGSSYEQYFGPGTRLTVT.

Only one count was recorded for this clone. The gene calls are TRBV28 and TRBJ2-1; 8 bases agree with TRBD1. The CDR3 has 15 residues. Germline V gene data show CDR1 as MDHEN and CDR2 as SYDVKM. J was trimmed by 9 bases and V by 6 bases; bases with no gene match: 13. CDR3 coding DNA: TGTGCCAGCAGCACTGCCGGGACAGGACGTACTGAGCAGTTCTTC. It codes for CASSTAGTGRTEQFF.

V gene TRBV18 combines with J gene TRBJ1-5; D call uncertain. The CDR3 extends over 16 amino acids. CDR1 KGHSH and CDR2 LQKENI come from the germline V gene. Trimming shortened V by 1 base and J by 0 bases, and 10 bases separated the two germline ends. CDR3 nucleotide sequence: TGTGCCAGCTCACCACGGCACGATTATAGCAATCAGCCCCAGCATTTT. Amino acids: CASSPRHDYSNQPQHF.